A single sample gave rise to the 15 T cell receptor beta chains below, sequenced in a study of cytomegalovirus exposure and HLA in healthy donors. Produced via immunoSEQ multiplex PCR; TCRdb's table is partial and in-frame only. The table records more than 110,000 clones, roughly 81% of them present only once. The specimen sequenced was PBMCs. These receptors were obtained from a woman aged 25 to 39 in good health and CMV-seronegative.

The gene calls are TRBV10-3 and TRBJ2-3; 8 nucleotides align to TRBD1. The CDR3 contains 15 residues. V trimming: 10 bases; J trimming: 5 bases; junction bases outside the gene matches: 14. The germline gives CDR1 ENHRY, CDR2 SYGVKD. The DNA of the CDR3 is TGTGCCACGACGAGGGACCAGGGGGCTAAAGATACGCAGTATTTT. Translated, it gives CATTRDQGAKDTQYF.

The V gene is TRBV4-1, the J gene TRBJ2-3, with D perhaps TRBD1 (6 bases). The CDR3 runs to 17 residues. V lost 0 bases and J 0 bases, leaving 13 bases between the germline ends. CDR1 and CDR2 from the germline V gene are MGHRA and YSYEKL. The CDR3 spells CASSQDWGQASTDTQYF. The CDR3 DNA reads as TGCGCCAGCAGCCAAGATTGGGGGCAGGCGAGCACAGATACGCAGTATTTT.

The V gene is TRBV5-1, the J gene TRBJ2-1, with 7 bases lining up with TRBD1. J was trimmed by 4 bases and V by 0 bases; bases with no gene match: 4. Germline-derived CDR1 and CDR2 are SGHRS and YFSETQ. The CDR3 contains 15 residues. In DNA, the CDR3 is TGCGCCAGCAGCTTGGGAGACAGGGCTTACAATGAGCAGTTCTTC. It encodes CASSLGDRAYNEQFF. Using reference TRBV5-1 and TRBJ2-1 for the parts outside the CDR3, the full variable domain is KAGVTQTPRYLIKTRGQQVTLSCSPISGHRSVSWYQQTPGQGLQFLFEYFSETQRNKGNFPGRFSGRQFSNSRSEMNVSTLELGDSALYLCASSLGDRAYNEQFFGPGTRLTVL.

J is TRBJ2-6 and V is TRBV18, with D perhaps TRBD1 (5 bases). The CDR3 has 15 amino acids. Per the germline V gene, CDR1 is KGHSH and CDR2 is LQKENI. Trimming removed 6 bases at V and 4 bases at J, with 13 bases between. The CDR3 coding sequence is TGTGCCAGCTCTCCGACGTGGGGCGGGGCCAACGTCCTGACTTTC. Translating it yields CASSPTWGGANVLTF.

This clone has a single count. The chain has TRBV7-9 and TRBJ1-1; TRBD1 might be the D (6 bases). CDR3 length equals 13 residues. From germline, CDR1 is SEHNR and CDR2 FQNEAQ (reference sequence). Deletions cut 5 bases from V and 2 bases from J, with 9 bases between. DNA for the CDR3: TGTGCCAGCAGCGCGGACAGAAACACTGAAGCTTTCTTT. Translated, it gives CASSADRNTEAFF. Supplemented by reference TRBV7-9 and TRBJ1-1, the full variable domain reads DTGVSQNPRHKITKRGQNVTFRCDPISEHNRLYWYRQTLGQGPEFLTYFQNEAQLEKSRLLSDRFSAERPKGSFSTLEIQRTEQGDSAMYLCASSADRNTEAFFGQGTRLTVV.

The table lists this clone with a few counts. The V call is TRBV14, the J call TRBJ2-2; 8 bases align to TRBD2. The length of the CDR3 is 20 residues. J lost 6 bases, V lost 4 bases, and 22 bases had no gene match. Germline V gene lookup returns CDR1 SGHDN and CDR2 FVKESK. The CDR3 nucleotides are TGTGCCAGCAGCCGCCTCGCTTCGCGGGGGGCCACTCTACGTCCCGGGGAGCTGTTTTTT. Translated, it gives CASSRLASRGATLRPGELFF.

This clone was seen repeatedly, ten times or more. The CDR3 protein is CASSSGRQGNYGYTF. The CDR3 DNA is TGTGCCAGCAGTAGCGGGCGACAGGGGAACTATGGCTACACCTTC. The chain uses TRBV2 and TRBJ1-2, with 8 bases aligning to TRBD1. There are 15 residues in the CDR3. V shed 5 bases, J shed 2 bases, and the junction held 7 bases outside the gene matches. CDR1 and CDR2 (germline): SNHLY, FYNNEI.

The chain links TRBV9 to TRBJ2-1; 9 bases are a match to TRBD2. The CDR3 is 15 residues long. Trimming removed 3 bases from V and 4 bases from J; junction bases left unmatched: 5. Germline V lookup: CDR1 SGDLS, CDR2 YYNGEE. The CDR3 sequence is CASSGRLAGYNEQFF. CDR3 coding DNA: TGTGCCAGCAGCGGAAGGCTAGCGGGGTACAATGAGCAGTTCTTC.

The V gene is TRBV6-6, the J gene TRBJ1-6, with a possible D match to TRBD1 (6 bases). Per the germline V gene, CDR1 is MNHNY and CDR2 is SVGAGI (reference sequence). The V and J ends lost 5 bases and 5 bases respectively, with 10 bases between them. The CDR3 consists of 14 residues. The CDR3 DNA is TGTGCCAGCAGTCATACAGGGAATAATTCACCCCTCCACTTT. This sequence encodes CASSHTGNNSPLHF.

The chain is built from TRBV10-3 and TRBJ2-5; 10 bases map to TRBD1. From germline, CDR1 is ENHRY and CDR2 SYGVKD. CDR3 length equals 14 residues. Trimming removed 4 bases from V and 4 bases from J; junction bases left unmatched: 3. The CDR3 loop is CAISGDRGVETQYF. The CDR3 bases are TGTGCCATCAGTGGGGACAGGGGAGTAGAGACCCAGTACTTC.

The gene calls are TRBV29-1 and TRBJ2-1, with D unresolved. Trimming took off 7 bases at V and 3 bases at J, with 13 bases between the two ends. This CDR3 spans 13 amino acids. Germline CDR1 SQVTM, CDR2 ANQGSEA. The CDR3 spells CSGLSEYYNEQFF. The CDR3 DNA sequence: TGCAGCGGCTTAAGTGAGTACTACAATGAGCAGTTCTTC.

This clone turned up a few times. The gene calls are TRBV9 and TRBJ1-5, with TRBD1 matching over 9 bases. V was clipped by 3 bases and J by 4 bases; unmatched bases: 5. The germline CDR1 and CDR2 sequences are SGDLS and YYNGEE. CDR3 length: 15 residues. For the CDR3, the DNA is TGTGCCAGCAGCGCAACAGGGGGCCCTAATCAGCCCCAGCATTTT. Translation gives CASSATGGPNQPQHF.

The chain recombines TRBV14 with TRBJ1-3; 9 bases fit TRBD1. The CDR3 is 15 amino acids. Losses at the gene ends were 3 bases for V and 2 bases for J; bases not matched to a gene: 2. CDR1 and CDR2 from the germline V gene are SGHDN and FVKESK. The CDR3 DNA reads TGTGCCAGCAGCCATGGGACAGGGCCTGGAAACACCATATATTTT. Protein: CASSHGTGPGNTIYF.

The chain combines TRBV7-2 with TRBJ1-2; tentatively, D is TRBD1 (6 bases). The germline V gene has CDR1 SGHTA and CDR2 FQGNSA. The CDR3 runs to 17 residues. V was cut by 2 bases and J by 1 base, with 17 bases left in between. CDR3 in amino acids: CASSLQGKGSGNYGYTF. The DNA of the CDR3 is TGTGCCAGCAGCTTACAGGGGAAGGGCTCCGGTAACTATGGCTACACCTTC. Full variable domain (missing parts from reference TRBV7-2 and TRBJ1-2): GAGVSQSPSNKVTEKGKDVELRCDPISGHTALYWYRQSLGQGLEFLIYFQGNSAPDKSGLPSDRFSAERTGGSVSTLTIQRTQQEDSAVYLCASSLQGKGSGNYGYTFGSGTRLTVV.

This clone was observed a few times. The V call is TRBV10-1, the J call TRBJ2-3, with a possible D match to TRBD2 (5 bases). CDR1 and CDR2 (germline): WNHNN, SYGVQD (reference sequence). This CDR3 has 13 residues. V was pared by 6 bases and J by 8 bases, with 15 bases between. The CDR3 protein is CASSLGSGGTQYF. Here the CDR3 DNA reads TGCGCCAGCAGCCTGGGGAGCGGAGGTACGCAGTATTTT.